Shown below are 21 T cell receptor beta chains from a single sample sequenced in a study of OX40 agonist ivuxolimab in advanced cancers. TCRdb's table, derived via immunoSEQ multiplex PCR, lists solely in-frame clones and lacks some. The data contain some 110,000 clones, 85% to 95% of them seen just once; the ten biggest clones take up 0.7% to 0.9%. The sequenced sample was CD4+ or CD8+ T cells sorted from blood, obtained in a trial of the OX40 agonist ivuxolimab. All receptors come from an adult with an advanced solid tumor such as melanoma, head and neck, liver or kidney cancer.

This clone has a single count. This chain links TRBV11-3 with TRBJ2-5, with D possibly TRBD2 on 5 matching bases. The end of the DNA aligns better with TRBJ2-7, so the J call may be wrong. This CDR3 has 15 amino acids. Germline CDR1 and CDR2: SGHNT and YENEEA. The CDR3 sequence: CASSLGRGVRYEQYF. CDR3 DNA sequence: TGTGCCAGCAGCTTAGGTCGGGGAGTGCGATACGAGCAGTACTTC.

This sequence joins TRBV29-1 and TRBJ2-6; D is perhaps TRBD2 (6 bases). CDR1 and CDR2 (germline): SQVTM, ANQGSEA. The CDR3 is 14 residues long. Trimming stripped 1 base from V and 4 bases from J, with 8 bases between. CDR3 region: CSVEGSGGANVLTF. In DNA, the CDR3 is TGCAGCGTTGAAGGTAGCGGCGGGGCCAACGTCCTGACTTTC.

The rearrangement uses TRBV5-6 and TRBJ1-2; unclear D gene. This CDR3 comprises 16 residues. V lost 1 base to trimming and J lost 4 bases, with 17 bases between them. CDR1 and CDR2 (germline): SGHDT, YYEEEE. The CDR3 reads CASSLLHSPEGYGYTF. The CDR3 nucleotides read TGTGCCAGCAGCTTGCTACACTCGCCTGAGGGCTATGGCTACACCTTC.

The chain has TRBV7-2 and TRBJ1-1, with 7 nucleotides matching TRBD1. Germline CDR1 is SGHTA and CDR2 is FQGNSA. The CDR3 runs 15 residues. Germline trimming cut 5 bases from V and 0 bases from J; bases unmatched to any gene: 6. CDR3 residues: CASSRRQGVNTEAFF. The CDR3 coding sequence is TGTGCCAGCAGCAGACGACAGGGAGTGAACACTGAAGCTTTCTTT. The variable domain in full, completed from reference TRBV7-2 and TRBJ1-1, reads GAGVSQSPSNKVTEKGKDVELRCDPISGHTALYWYRQSLGQGLEFLIYFQGNSAPDKSGLPSDRFSAERTGGSVSTLTIQRTQQEDSAVYLCASSRRQGVNTEAFFGQGTRLTVV.

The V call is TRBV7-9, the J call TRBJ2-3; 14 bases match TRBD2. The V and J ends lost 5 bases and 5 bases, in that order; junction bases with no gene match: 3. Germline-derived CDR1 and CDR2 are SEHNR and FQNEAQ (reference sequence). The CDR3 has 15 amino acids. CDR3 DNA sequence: TGTGCCAGCAGCGGGACTAGCGGGAGTGGAGATACGCAGTATTTT. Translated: CASSGTSGSGDTQYF.

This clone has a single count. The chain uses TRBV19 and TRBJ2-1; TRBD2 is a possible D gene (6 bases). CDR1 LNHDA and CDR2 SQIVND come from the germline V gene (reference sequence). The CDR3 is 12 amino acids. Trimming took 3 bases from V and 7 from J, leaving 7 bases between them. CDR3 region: CASSMEGNEQFF. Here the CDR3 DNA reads TGTGCCAGTAGTATGGAGGGGAATGAGCAGTTCTTC.

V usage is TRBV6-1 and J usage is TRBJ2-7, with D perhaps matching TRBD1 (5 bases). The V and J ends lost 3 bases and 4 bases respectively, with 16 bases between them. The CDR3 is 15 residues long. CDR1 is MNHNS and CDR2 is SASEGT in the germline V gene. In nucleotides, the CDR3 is TGTGCCAGCAGTGACCCTCCGGAACAGGCATACGAGCAGTACTTC. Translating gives CASSDPPEQAYEQYF.

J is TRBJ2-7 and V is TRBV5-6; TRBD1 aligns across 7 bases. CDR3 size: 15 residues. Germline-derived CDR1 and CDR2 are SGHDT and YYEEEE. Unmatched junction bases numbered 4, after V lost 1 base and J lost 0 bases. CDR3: CASSLRGTVSYEQYF. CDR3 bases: TGTGCCAGCAGCTTGAGGGGGACAGTCTCCTACGAGCAGTACTTC.

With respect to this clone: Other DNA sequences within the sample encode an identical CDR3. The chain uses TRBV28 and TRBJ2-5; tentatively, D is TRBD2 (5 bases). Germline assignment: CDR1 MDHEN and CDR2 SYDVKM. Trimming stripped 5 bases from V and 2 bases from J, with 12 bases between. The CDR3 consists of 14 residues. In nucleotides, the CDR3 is TGTGCCAGCAGTCTAGGAGGAGCTCAAGAGACCCAGTACTTC. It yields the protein CASSLGGAQETQYF.

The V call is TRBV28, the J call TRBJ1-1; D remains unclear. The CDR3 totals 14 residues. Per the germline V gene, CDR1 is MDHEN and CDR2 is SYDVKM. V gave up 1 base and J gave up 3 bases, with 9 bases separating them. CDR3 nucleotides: TGTGCCAGCAGTTTATCAGGAGGATACACTGAAGCTTTCTTT. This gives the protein CASSLSGGYTEAFF.

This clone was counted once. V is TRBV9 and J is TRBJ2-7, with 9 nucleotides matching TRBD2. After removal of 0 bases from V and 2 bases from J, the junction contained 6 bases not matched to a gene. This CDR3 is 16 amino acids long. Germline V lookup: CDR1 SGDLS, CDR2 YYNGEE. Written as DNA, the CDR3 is TGTGCCAGCAGCGTAGGTGCGACTAGCGGAACCTACGAGCAGTACTTC. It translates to CASSVGATSGTYEQYF.

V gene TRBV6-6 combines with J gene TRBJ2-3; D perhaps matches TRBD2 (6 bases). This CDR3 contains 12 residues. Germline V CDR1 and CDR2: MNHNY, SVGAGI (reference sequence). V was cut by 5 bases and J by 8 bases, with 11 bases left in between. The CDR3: CASSPQGGTQYF. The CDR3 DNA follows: TGTGCCAGCAGTCCCCAGGGAGGTACGCAGTATTTT.

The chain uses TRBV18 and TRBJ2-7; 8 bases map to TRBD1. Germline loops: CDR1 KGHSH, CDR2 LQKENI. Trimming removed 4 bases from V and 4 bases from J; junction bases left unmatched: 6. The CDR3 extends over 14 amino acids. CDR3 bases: TGTGCCAGCTCACACGGGACAGGAGAATACGAGCAGTACTTC. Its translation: CASSHGTGEYEQYF.

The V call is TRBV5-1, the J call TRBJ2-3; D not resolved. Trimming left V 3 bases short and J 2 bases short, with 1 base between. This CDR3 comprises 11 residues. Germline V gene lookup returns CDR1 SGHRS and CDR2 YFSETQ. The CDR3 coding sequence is TGCGCCAGCAGCTCCACAGATACGCAGTATTTT. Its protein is CASSSTDTQYF.

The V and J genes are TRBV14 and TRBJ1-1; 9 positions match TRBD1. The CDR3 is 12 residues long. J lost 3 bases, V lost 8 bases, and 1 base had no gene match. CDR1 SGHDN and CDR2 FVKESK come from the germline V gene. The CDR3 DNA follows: TGTGCCAGCGGGACAGGGTACACTGAAGCTTTCTTT. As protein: CASGTGYTEAFF.

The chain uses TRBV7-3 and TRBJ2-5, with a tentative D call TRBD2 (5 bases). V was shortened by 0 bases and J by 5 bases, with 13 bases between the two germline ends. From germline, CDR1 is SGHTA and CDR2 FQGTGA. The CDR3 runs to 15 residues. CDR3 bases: TGTGCCAGCAGCTTAACTTCAGGACTGGGGGAGACCCAGTACTTC. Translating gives CASSLTSGLGETQYF.

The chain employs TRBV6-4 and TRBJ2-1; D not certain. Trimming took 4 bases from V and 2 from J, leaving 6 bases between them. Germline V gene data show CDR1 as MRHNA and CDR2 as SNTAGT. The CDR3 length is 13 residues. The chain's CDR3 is CASSVETYNEQFF. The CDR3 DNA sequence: TGTGCCAGCAGTGTGGAAACCTACAATGAGCAGTTCTTC.

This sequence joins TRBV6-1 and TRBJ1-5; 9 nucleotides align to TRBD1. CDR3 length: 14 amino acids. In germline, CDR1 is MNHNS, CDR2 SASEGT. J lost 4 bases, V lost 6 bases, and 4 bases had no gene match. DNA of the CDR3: TGTGCCAGCAGGGTAGGGACAGGGAATCAGCCCCAGCATTTT. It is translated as CASRVGTGNQPQHF.

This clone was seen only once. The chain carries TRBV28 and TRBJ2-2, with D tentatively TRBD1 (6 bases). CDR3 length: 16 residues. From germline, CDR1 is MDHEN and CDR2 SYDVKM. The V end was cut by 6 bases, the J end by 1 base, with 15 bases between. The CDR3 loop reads CASSDSGTRNTGELFF. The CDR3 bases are TGTGCCAGCAGCGATTCCGGGACAAGGAACACCGGGGAGCTGTTTTTT.

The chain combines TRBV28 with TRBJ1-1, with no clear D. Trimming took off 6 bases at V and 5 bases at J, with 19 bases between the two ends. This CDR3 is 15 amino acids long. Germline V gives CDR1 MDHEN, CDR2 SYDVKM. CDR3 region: CASSRGRLGGTEAFF. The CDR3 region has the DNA TGTGCCAGCAGCCGAGGGCGACTGGGAGGAACTGAAGCTTTCTTT.

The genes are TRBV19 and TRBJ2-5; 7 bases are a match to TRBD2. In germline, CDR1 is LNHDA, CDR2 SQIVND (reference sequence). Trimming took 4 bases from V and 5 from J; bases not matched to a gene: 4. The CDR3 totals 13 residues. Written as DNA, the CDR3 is TGTGCCAGTAGTAAACTAGCGACTGAGACCCAGTACTTC. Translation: CASSKLATETQYF.